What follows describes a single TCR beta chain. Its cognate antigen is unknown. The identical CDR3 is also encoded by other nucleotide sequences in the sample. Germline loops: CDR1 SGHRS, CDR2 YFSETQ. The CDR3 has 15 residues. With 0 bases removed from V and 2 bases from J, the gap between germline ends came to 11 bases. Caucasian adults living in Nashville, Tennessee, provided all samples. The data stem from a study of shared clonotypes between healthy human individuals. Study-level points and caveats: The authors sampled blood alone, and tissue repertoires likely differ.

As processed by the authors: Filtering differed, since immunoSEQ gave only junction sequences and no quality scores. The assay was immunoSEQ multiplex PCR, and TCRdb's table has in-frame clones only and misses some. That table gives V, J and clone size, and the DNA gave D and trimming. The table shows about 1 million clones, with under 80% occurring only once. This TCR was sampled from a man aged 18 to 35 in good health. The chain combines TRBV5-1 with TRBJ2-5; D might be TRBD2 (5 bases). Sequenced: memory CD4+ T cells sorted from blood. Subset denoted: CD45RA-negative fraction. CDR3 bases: TGCGCCAGCAGCTTGGCCCCAAGCGGACAAGAGACCCAGTACTTC. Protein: CASSLAPSGQETQYF.